This entry features one T cell receptor beta chain sequence. In the source study's methods: Reference gene primer amplification gave estimated nucleated cell counts. Repertoires were generated with immunoSEQ multiplex PCR, while TCRdb's copy carries only in-frame clones and drops some. V, J and clone size are those of that table, while D and trimming were read from the DNA. This sample has 30,000 to 35,000 clones; around 85% occur once, and the top ten carry roughly 15%. This sample stems from a study of blood T cell repertoires in COVID-19. Whole-study context: Sites across the United States, Italy and Spain contributed samples from acute and convalescent COVID-19. PBMCs, B-cell-depleted T cells, or T cells were the source of the cDNA or gDNA that made up the material.

Trimming took 1 base from V and 4 from J, leaving 14 bases between them. The CDR3 extends over 16 amino acids. The germline V gene has CDR1 GTSNPN and CDR2 SVGIG (reference sequence). The genes are TRBV30 and TRBJ1-6; tentatively, D is TRBD1 (5 bases). The clonotype was recovered from a human donor with acute or convalescent COVID-19. The donor label of this sample is uncertain. The sample comprised peripheral blood. As DNA, the CDR3 is TGTGCCTGGAGTGCCGACAGCGGGGTTTATAATTCACCCCTCCACTTT. The encoded protein is CAWSADSGVYNSPLHF. The variable domain in full, with the rest retrieved from reference TRBV30 and TRBJ1-6, is SQTIHQWPATLVQPVGSPLSLECTVEGTSNPNLYWYRQAAGRGLQLLFYSVGIGQISSEVPQNLSASRPQDRQFILSSKKLLLSDSGFYLCAWSADSGVYNSPLHFGNGTRLTVT.